This T cell receptor beta chain was identified in a study of blood T cells in healthy people across ages (dated by TCRdb to 2013 to 2016). Study-level background: In model experiments, template switching captured roughly one uniquely barcoded TCR beta cDNA molecule for every two T cells. Age-related changes in TCR beta repertoire diversity were measured in the study by deep sequencing normalized with unique cDNA molecular identifiers. The donors were divided into four age groups: young (average around 17 years), middle-aged (approximately 42), aged (approximately 59) and long-lived (roughly 82). Donors of different ages were randomly distributed across sequencing lanes to avoid experimental bias. Two additional independent replicas of 1 million unique cDNA reads from the same blood draw were analyzed for two donors (one aged 18 to 30 and one aged 80 or older).

Taken from cysteine to phenylalanine, the CDR3 has 15 residues. Of all the DNA, just the CDR3 is kept, 45 bases in frame from base 1. Cut back by 4 bases and 1 base, the V and J ends lie 14 bases apart. Reading the germline V gene (reference sequence) gives CDR1 SEHNR and CDR2 FQNEAQ. What the study reported, not specific to this receptor: Because donor CMV infection status was unknown, age-related changes in expanded clonotypes were potentially confounded. As age increased, observed TCR beta diversity per million T cells dropped in a roughly linear way, and a significant reduction was already evident by age 40. Because profiling used bulk unsorted PBMCs, naive and antigen-experienced compartments could not be compared conclusively. The percentage of naive T cells measured by flow cytometry correlated strongly with observed TCR beta diversity. Compared with the aged group, more naive CD4+ T cells, fewer expanded clones and increased TCR diversity were shown by the long-lived group, suggesting age selection. Estimates of total diversity from one million sequenced T cells were regarded as lower bounds and underestimates.

The roughly 42 donors, aged about 6 to 100 years, were systemically healthy Caucasian individuals from Russia. Each donor gave about 11 milliliters of peripheral blood, drawn into EDTA-treated Vacutainer tubes. Ficoll-Paque density-gradient centrifugation was used to isolate PBMCs, with at least 6.5 million per sample. Trizol reagent was used to extract total RNA from the PBMCs, yielding at least 6 micrograms per sample. For every donor, flow cytometry on a PBMC aliquot measured the percentage of naive CD45RAhigh/CD27high T cells. Library preparation employed 5' RACE. The sequencer was an Illumina HiSeq 2500. The second PCR ran for roughly 7 to 11 cycles and used a J-beta primer mix along with a sample-barcoded 5' primer. Each TCR beta cDNA molecule received a unique molecular identifier from a template-switch 5' adaptor carrying 12 random nucleotides. Each sample yielded at least 2.5 million CDR3-containing paired-end reads. First-strand cDNA was synthesized from all RNA with the Mint cDNA synthesis kit, primed by a TRBC-specific oligonucleotide. Following uracil-DNA glycosylase treatment, a first 18-cycle PCR with universal primers M1SS and BC2_uni_R was performed on all cDNA. Turning to the authors' computational methods: Each sample was normalized by randomly selecting 1 million high-quality reads, each carrying a distinct molecular identifier. Reads sharing molecular identifiers were discarded rather than binned into consensus sequences. CDR3 identification, clonotype clustering and error correction used MiTCR with a Q25 quality threshold and the strictest error-elimination algorithm. A nonparametric unseen species model with Euler transformation was used to estimate lower-bound total TCR beta diversity. TCRdb passed the public sequencing reads through fastp at Q25 and MiXCR, retaining productive beta sequences. Each entry merges the rows of one CDR3 protein and shows their most common DNA and genes. These V and J calls are TCRdb output, not the study's own analysis. This sample lists about 680,000 distinct CDR3 sequences; about half were detected once. The biggest ten clones account for about a third of the sample.

Notes on this clonotype: Its antigen is unknown. The record has no base qualities; no much larger clone is one base away.

This receptor was taken from a woman aged 55-69 years in good health. The V gene is TRBV7-9 and the J gene is TRBJ2-7; possibly the D gene is TRBD2, per 6 matching bases. Specimen: blood. The CDR3 region reads CASSWGGAGSYEQYF. The DNA sequence is as follows: TGTGCCAGCAGCTGGGGCGGGGCTGGGTCCTACGAGCAGTACTTC.